This TCR beta chain was identified in a study of cytomegalovirus exposure and HLA in healthy donors. In its sample, this clone was seen many times. Its antigen is currently unknown. There are 15 residues in the CDR3. The V gene's germline CDR1 is LGHNA and CDR2 YSLEER. The V and J ends lost 0 bases and 2 bases respectively, with 8 bases between them. PCR primers comprised 60 Vbeta and 13 Jbeta primers. TCRdb keeps only in-frame clones here, not all; method: immunoSEQ multiplex PCR. The data contain more than 85,000 clones, over 9.5% of them seen just once; the ten biggest clones take up around 15%. General observations from the study: Later analysis reportedly placed an Asian-associated ancestry cluster below the approximately 700-donor mean in N-insertions. Roughly uniform sequencing depth across donors was assumed, possibly incorrectly. Within an earlier analysis, most TCR beta V segments proved productive either about 87% or about 30% of the time. Later analysis showed most CMV-associated TCR beta chains appearing HLA-restricted.

This receptor was obtained from a man aged 40-49 years in good health and CMV-seropositive. The chain combines TRBV4-3 with TRBJ1-3; no reliable D call. The material sequenced was PBMCs. The CDR3 bases are TGCGCCAGCAGCCAAGAATACACACCTGGAAACACCATATATTTT. Translating gives CASSQEYTPGNTIYF.